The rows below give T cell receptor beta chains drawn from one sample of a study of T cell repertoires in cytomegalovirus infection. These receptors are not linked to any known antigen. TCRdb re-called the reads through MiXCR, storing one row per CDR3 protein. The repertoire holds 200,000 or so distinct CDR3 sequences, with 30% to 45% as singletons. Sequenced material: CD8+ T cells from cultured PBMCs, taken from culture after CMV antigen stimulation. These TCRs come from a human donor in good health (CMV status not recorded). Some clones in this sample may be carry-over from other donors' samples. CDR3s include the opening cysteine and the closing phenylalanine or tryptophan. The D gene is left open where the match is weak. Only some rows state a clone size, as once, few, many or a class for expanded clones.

CDR3 DNA: TGTGCCAGCAGTGAATATTTCAGGGGGACTGAAGCTTTCTTT
CDR3 protein: CASSEYFRGTEAFF
clone size: .
J gene: TRBJ1-1
V gene: TRBV25-1
D gene: TRBD1

CDR3 DNA: TGTGCCAGCAGCCCCCCCCGTCTAGCGGGGGGTTTAGAGACCCAGTACTTC
CDR3 protein: CASSPPRLAGGLETQYF
clone size: .
J gene: TRBJ2-5
V gene: TRBV7-9
D gene: TRBD2

CDR3 DNA: TGTGCCAGCAGTTTATCCCAGGGGCAGGGGTCACCCCTCCACTTT
CDR3 protein: CASSLSQGQGSPLHF
clone size: .
J gene: TRBJ1-6
V gene: TRBV27
D gene: .

CDR3 DNA: TGCAGTGCTACCAGGACAGGGGGCGGCTACGAGCAGTACTTC
CDR3 protein: CSATRTGGGYEQYF
clone size: few
J gene: TRBJ2-7
V gene: TRBV20-1
D gene: TRBD1

CDR3 DNA: TGTGCCAGCTCGACCGGGACAGGGATCGACGAGCAGTACTTC
CDR3 protein: CASSTGTGIDEQYF
clone size: .
J gene: TRBJ2-7
V gene: TRBV18
D gene: TRBD1

CDR3 DNA: TGTGCCAGCAAGGAACAGGGGAACACTGAAGCTTTCTTT
CDR3 protein: CASKEQGNTEAFF
clone size: .
J gene: TRBJ1-1
V gene: TRBV28
D gene: .

CDR3 DNA: TGTGCCAGCAGCTTAGCGAGATGGGACGTTCTCGCCTACGAGCAGTACTTC
CDR3 protein: CASSLARWDVLAYEQYF
clone size: few
J gene: TRBJ2-7
V gene: TRBV11-2
D gene: .

CDR3 DNA: TGTGCCAGCAGTTACTCGAGAGGGGGCTTAACTGAAGCTTTCTTT
CDR3 protein: CASSYSRGGLTEAFF
clone size: few
J gene: TRBJ1-1
V gene: TRBV6-5
D gene: TRBD1

CDR3 DNA: TGTGCCAGCAGCCAACTAGCGGGAGGCCGCAATGAGCAGTTCTTC
CDR3 protein: CASSQLAGGRNEQFF
clone size: few
J gene: TRBJ2-1
V gene: TRBV7-3
D gene: TRBD2

CDR3 DNA: TGTGCCAGCAGCCAAGATGGGACTAGCGGGGCCCAAGAGACCCAGTACTTC
CDR3 protein: CASSQDGTSGAQETQYF
clone size: .
J gene: TRBJ2-5
V gene: TRBV4-2
D gene: TRBD2

CDR3 DNA: TGTGCCAGCAGCTTTCTCCGGGACAGCTCCTACGAGCAGTACTTC
CDR3 protein: CASSFLRDSSYEQYF
clone size: few
J gene: TRBJ2-7
V gene: TRBV11-1
D gene: TRBD1

CDR3 DNA: TGTGCCAGCAGTTCACACGGGGACGAGCAGTACTTC
CDR3 protein: CASSSHGDEQYF
clone size: .
J gene: TRBJ2-7
V gene: TRBV27
D gene: .

CDR3 DNA: TGTGCCAGCAGCTTACGTAGGGGACACGAGCAGTACTTC
CDR3 protein: CASSLRRGHEQYF
clone size: .
J gene: TRBJ2-7
V gene: TRBV7-2
D gene: .

CDR3 DNA: TGCGCCAGCAGAATGGACACCTACAATGAGCAGTTCTTC
CDR3 protein: CASRMDTYNEQFF
clone size: once
J gene: TRBJ2-1
V gene: TRBV5-1
D gene: .

CDR3 DNA: TGTGCCTGGAGTAGAAAATTAAGCGGGAGGGCCCCAGATACGCAGTATTTT
CDR3 protein: CAWSRKLSGRAPDTQYF
clone size: .
J gene: TRBJ2-3
V gene: TRBV30
D gene: TRBD2

CDR3 DNA: TGTGCCAGCAGCGTAGAGGGCAGGCCGACCTATAATTCACCCCTCCACTTT
CDR3 protein: CASSVEGRPTYNSPLHF
clone size: few
J gene: TRBJ1-6
V gene: TRBV9
D gene: .

CDR3 DNA: TGCGCCAGCAGCCCTAGTTCCTACAATGAGCAGTTCTTC
CDR3 protein: CASSPSSYNEQFF
clone size: many
J gene: TRBJ2-1
V gene: TRBV12-3/TRBV12-4
D gene: .

CDR3 DNA: TGCAGCGTTGGGGAGACAAGCGTCGGGGAGCTGTTTTTT
CDR3 protein: CSVGETSVGELFF
clone size: .
J gene: TRBJ2-2
V gene: TRBV29-1
D gene: .

CDR3 DNA: TGTGCCAGCCGTACTAGCGGCCACGCCAATGAGCAGTTCTTC
CDR3 protein: CASRTSGHANEQFF
clone size: many
J gene: TRBJ2-1
V gene: TRBV27
D gene: TRBD2

CDR3 DNA: TGTGCCAGCAGCTTACGGCCCACCGGGGAGCTGTTTTTT
CDR3 protein: CASSLRPTGELFF
clone size: few
J gene: TRBJ2-2
V gene: TRBV7-9
D gene: .

CDR3 DNA: TGTGCCAGCAGCTTAGGTGAGGGACACTACACCTACGAGCAGTACTTC
CDR3 protein: CASSLGEGHYTYEQYF
clone size: many
J gene: TRBJ2-7
V gene: TRBV7-2
D gene: .

CDR3 DNA: TGTGCCACCAGTGACCGGGGACTAGACTCCTACAATGAGCAGTTCTTC
CDR3 protein: CATSDRGLDSYNEQFF
clone size: once
J gene: TRBJ2-1
V gene: TRBV24-1
D gene: TRBD2

CDR3 DNA: TGTGCCAGCAGCTTATCAGGCTCGGGCTACGAGCAGTACTTC
CDR3 protein: CASSLSGSGYEQYF
clone size: many
J gene: TRBJ2-7
V gene: TRBV7-6
D gene: .

CDR3 DNA: TGTGCCAGCAGCTCGGCCTTGGAGGGAAACACCATATATTTT
CDR3 protein: CASSSALEGNTIYF
clone size: .
J gene: TRBJ1-3
V gene: TRBV11-2
D gene: .

CDR3 DNA: TGTGCCAGCAGCTATCGGGGCGGGACTAGCACCTCTAGGTCCTACAATGAGCAGTTCTTC
CDR3 protein: CASSYRGGTSTSRSYNEQFF
clone size: .
J gene: TRBJ2-1
V gene: TRBV7-9
D gene: TRBD2

CDR3 DNA: TGTGCCAGCAGCTTGGCCGGCCCCTCCGGGGAGCTGTTTTTT
CDR3 protein: CASSLAGPSGELFF
clone size: few
J gene: TRBJ2-2
V gene: TRBV5-4
D gene: .

CDR3 DNA: TGCGCCAGCAGCCATGCTCAGGGGGCGGGGAACACTGAAGCTTTCTTT
CDR3 protein: CASSHAQGAGNTEAFF
clone size: many
J gene: TRBJ1-1
V gene: TRBV4-1
D gene: TRBD1

CDR3 DNA: TGTGCCAGCAGTTACGGGACGGCCACCGGGGAGCTGTTTTTT
CDR3 protein: CASSYGTATGELFF
clone size: .
J gene: TRBJ2-2
V gene: TRBV5-4
D gene: .

CDR3 DNA: TGTGCCAGCAGTTTATTGAGAGGGGCCGCTGAAGCTTTCTTT
CDR3 protein: CASSLLRGAAEAFF
clone size: few
J gene: TRBJ1-1
V gene: TRBV27
D gene: .

CDR3 DNA: TGTGCCAGCAGGGACTCGGGACTAGCGAACTACGAGCAGTACTTC
CDR3 protein: CASRDSGLANYEQYF
clone size: .
J gene: TRBJ2-7
V gene: TRBV27
D gene: TRBD2

CDR3 DNA: TGTGCCAGCAGCTTAAAAAGTTTCGGAAACACCATATATTTT
CDR3 protein: CASSLKSFGNTIYF
clone size: .
J gene: TRBJ1-3
V gene: TRBV7-9
D gene: .

CDR3 DNA: TGTGCCTGGGGGACGGTCTCCTACGAGCAGTACTTC
CDR3 protein: CAWGTVSYEQYF
clone size: .
J gene: TRBJ2-7
V gene: TRBV2
D gene: .

CDR3 DNA: TGTGCCAGCAGTCCCGGGGCTCCCCACGGGGGGCAGTTCTTC
CDR3 protein: CASSPGAPHGGQFF
clone size: .
J gene: TRBJ2-1
V gene: TRBV27
D gene: .

CDR3 DNA: TGTGCCAGCAGTTTCCATAATCAGGGGGGTGGGGGCAACTATGGCTACACCTTC
CDR3 protein: CASSFHNQGGGGNYGYTF
clone size: .
J gene: TRBJ1-2
V gene: TRBV27
D gene: TRBD1

CDR3 DNA: TGCAGCGTTGAAGAGGGGGCTTTAACTGAAGCTTTCTTT
CDR3 protein: CSVEEGALTEAFF
clone size: many
J gene: TRBJ1-1
V gene: TRBV29-1
D gene: .

CDR3 DNA: TGCGCCAGCAGCCAAGAGATTAGGGCCAGTCCCTATGGCTACACCTTC
CDR3 protein: CASSQEIRASPYGYTF
clone size: few
J gene: TRBJ1-2
V gene: TRBV4-1
D gene: .

CDR3 DNA: TGTGCCAGCAGTCCGGGACAGGGTATGAGTGAGCAGTTCTTC
CDR3 protein: CASSPGQGMSEQFF
clone size: few
J gene: TRBJ2-1
V gene: TRBV27
D gene: TRBD1